These T cell receptor beta chains were read from a single sample in a study of cytomegalovirus exposure and HLA in healthy donors. Libraries were prepared by immunoSEQ multiplex PCR; TCRdb keeps only in-frame clonotypes and omits some of them. This sample has hundreds of thousands of clones, with around 90% found just once. Sequencing input: PBMCs. All receptors come from a woman between 18 and 29 years old in good health and CMV-seronegative. CDR3s include the opening cysteine and the closing phenylalanine or tryptophan. The D gene is left open where the match is weak. The size field is filled for only some rows; it gives once, few, many or a size class.

j_call,clone_size,d_call,v_call,cdr3_nt,cdr3_aa
TRBJ2-1,.,.,TRBV7-6,TGTGCCAGCGGGGGGTCCAATGAGCAGTTCTTC,CASGGSNEQFF
TRBJ2-7,.,.,TRBV2,TGTGCCAGCAGTGAAAGGTGGGGGGTTTGGTACGAGCAGTACTTC,CASSERWGVWYEQYF
TRBJ2-2,many,.,TRBV6-4,TGTGCCAGCAGTGACTCGAAGACTAGTTCCGGGGAGCTGTTTTTT,CASSDSKTSSGELFF
TRBJ2-3,.,TRBD2,TRBV6-1,TGTGCCAGCGGACCTAGCGGGGGTACAGATACGCAGTATTTT,CASGPSGGTDTQYF
TRBJ2-7,.,.,TRBV30,TGTGCCTGGAGCCGGGACTTTAGCTCCTACGAGCAGTACTTC,CAWSRDFSSYEQYF
TRBJ2-5,.,TRBD1,TRBV7-6,TGTGCCAGCAGCCAAGGACAGGGTTTTAGGCAAGAGACCCAGTACTTC,CASSQGQGFRQETQYF
TRBJ1-4,once,TRBD1,TRBV15,TGTGCCACCCACTCGGGACAGACTAATGAAAAACTGTTTTTT,CATHSGQTNEKLFF
TRBJ1-4,.,.,TRBV6-5,TGTGCCAGCAGCCGGACAGTCGCGAATGAAAAACTGTTTTTT,CASSRTVANEKLFF
TRBJ2-1,.,TRBD2,TRBV30,TGTGCCTGGAGTGTCGGACTAGCGGGGGTAGTCAATGAGCAGTTCTTC,CAWSVGLAGVVNEQFF
TRBJ1-2,.,.,TRBV6-5,TGTGCCAGCAGTTTGCAGGAGGGAGGGCAGGGCTACACCTTC,CASSLQEGGQGYTF
TRBJ2-3,.,TRBD2,TRBV6-4,TGTGCCAGCAGTCCGCAGCGGGGGGGCACAGATACGCAGTATTTT,CASSPQRGGTDTQYF
TRBJ2-3,.,.,TRBV9,TGTGCCAGCAGCCCGGGTGGGGGGGCAGGTACGCAGTATTTT,CASSPGGGAGTQYF
TRBJ1-1,.,.,TRBV4-1,TGCGCCAGCAGCCAAGATAGGGGGTGGGCCCAAAGTGTCACTGAAGCTTTCTTT,CASSQDRGWAQSVTEAFF
TRBJ1-4,.,TRBD1,TRBV7-9,TGTGCCAGCAGCGACAGGGGGTATGAAAAACTGTTTTTT,CASSDRGYEKLFF
TRBJ1-2,.,TRBD1,TRBV4-1,TGCGCCAGCAGCCAACCGACAGGGACTCGGAACTATGGCTACACCTTC,CASSQPTGTRNYGYTF
TRBJ2-7,.,.,TRBV7-9,TGTGCCAGCAGCCCACAGGGAGATCGCTACGAGCAGTACTTC,CASSPQGDRYEQYF
TRBJ1-1,.,TRBD1,TRBV6-6,TGTGCCAGTTTAGGGACAGGGGCCACTGAAGCTTTCTTT,CASLGTGATEAFF
TRBJ1-1,.,.,TRBV19,TGTGCCACGACCAACCCCGGGACACCTTACCGGGAAGCTTTCTTT,CATTNPGTPYREAFF
TRBJ2-5,.,TRBD2,TRBV13,TGTGCCAGCACTCACGGGAGGGGGGCCCGAGAGACCCAGTACTTC,CASTHGRGARETQYF
TRBJ2-1,.,.,TRBV5-1,TGCGCCAGCAGCTCCCTAGGAAGCTCCTACAATGAGCAGTTCTTC,CASSSLGSSYNEQFF
TRBJ1-5,.,.,TRBV7-9,TGTGCCAGCAGCTTAGGGGGTTGGGGCAGCCGAAATCAGCCCCAGCATTTT,CASSLGGWGSRNQPQHF
TRBJ1-5,.,TRBD1,TRBV7-9,TGTGCCAGCAGCTTAGACCCCCAGGGGGCTGGGAGCAATCAGCCCCAGCATTTT,CASSLDPQGAGSNQPQHF
TRBJ2-3,.,.,TRBV5-5,TGTGCCAGCAGCTTGACGGGACATGAGATAGATACGCAGTATTTT,CASSLTGHEIDTQYF
TRBJ2-3,.,.,TRBV11-2,TGTGCCAGCAGCTTAGATCGCGGGGATACGCAGTATTTT,CASSLDRGDTQYF
TRBJ2-1,.,TRBD2,TRBV27,TGTGCCAGCAGCTGGGGGACTAGCGCTAAGAATGAGCAGTTCTTC,CASSWGTSAKNEQFF
TRBJ2-7,.,TRBD1,TRBV13,TGTGCCAGCAGCTCAGCACAGGGGGGAGCCTACGAGCAGTACTTC,CASSSAQGGAYEQYF
TRBJ1-2,.,.,TRBV6-4,TGTGCCAGCAGTGACCGTCAGGATAGAAACTATGGCTACACCTTC,CASSDRQDRNYGYTF
TRBJ1-3,.,.,TRBV19,TGTGCCAGTAGTGGGGCCGGCACCATATATTTT,CASSGAGTIYF
TRBJ1-3,.,.,TRBV27,TGTGCCAGCAGTTTACAGTCTGGGACTGGCTCTGGAAACACCATATATTTT,CASSLQSGTGSGNTIYF
TRBJ2-7,.,TRBD1,TRBV4-1,TGCGCCAGCAGCCAGGGAGGACAGGGCAACTCCTACGAGCAGTACTTC,CASSQGGQGNSYEQYF
TRBJ2-3,.,.,TRBV7-2,TGTGCCAGCAGCTTAGTCCCCTCGTTCCAGTATTTT,CASSLVPSFQYF
TRBJ1-2,.,TRBD1,TRBV10-3,TGTGCCATCAGTGAGGGGGACAGCTATGGCTACACCTTC,CAISEGDSYGYTF
TRBJ1-2,once,TRBD1,TRBV23-1,TGCGCCAGCTTTCGAAGGACAGGGTCCTCCTATGGCTACACCTTC,CASFRRTGSSYGYTF
TRBJ2-1,once,TRBD1,TRBV18,TGTGCCAGCTCACCACTTCAGGGGGATGAGCAGTTCTTC,CASSPLQGDEQFF
TRBJ1-2,.,TRBD1,TRBV6-5,TGTGCCAGCAGGGGGTTACAGGGGAACTATGGCTACACCTTC,CASRGLQGNYGYTF
TRBJ2-5,.,TRBD2,TRBV11-3,TGTGCCAGCAGCTCCCGGACTAGCGGGGGGGCCGGTGAGACCCAGTACTTC,CASSSRTSGGAGETQYF
TRBJ1-5,.,.,TRBV10-3,TGTGCCATCAGTGAGGGCACAGTGAACAATCAGCCCCAGCATTTT,CAISEGTVNNQPQHF
TRBJ1-1,few,.,TRBV29-1,TGCAGCGTATACAGGGATAGAACTGAAGCTTTCTTT,CSVYRDRTEAFF
TRBJ2-5,once,.,TRBV7-9,TGTGCCAGCAGCTTAGGGGTCTGGGAGCAGTACTTC,CASSLGVWEQYF
TRBJ2-3,.,TRBD1,TRBV29-1,TGCAGCGTAGTGACAGGGATGGCGGATACGCAGTATTTT,CSVVTGMADTQYF
TRBJ2-7,.,TRBD1,TRBV2,TGTGCCAGCACCCCTTGGGACAGCTCCTACGAGCAGTACTTC,CASTPWDSSYEQYF
TRBJ2-2,once,.,TRBV5-1,TGCGCCAGCAGCCTTGTTCTCGGGATTCCGAACACCGGGGAGCTGTTTTTT,CASSLVLGIPNTGELFF
TRBJ2-3,.,.,TRBV7-6,TGTGCCAGCAGCCGAGAGGGAGGTACAGATACGCAGTATTTT,CASSREGGTDTQYF
TRBJ1-1,.,.,TRBV7-8,TGTGCCAGCAGCTTAGTAGCGGGAAACACTGAAGCTTTCTTT,CASSLVAGNTEAFF
TRBJ2-1,.,TRBD2,TRBV2,TGTGCCAGCAGTGGGACTAGCCCGTTTCGTAGTATCTACAATGAGCAGTTCTTC,CASSGTSPFRSIYNEQFF
TRBJ1-2,once,.,TRBV27,TGTGCCAGCAGTTTATCAGTAGCAGGGTCGCAGGGCTACACCTTC,CASSLSVAGSQGYTF
TRBJ2-7,.,TRBD1,TRBV11-2,TGTGCCAGCAGCCTCACGGGACAGGGCCCCTACGAGCAGTACTTC,CASSLTGQGPYEQYF